This TCR beta chain comes out of a study of Graves' ophthalmopathy and Graves' hyperthyroidism. The table lists this clonotype with many counts. The CDR3 is made up of 15 amino acids. Germline V gene lookup returns CDR1 SQVTM and CDR2 ANQGSEA. V was clipped by 6 bases and J by 5 bases; unmatched bases: 14. Amplification of the TCR beta CDR3 regions used RNA transcripts (as template). RT-PCR with HTBI primers came first, then second-round multiplex PCR. MiXCR, run by TCRdb on the multiplex PCR reads, gives a single entry per CDR3 protein. The sample lists around 1,200,000 distinct CDR3 sequences, about 36% occurring once.

This receptor was obtained from an adult man with Graves' hyperthyroidism. V is TRBV29-1 and J is TRBJ2-5, with 8 bases identical to TRBD2. Sequenced: peripheral blood or thyroid tissue (not recorded which). DNA for the CDR3: TGCAGCGTCGACATGAAGAATAGCGGGAAGGAGACCCAGTACTTC. It encodes CSVDMKNSGKETQYF.